Following are 23 T cell receptor beta chains from one sample sequenced in a study of cytomegalovirus exposure and HLA in healthy donors (dated 2017 in TCRdb). The library was made by the immunoSEQ multiplex PCR assay. Sourced from immuneACCESS, this table was stored by TCRdb with only in-frame sequences that have V and J called. A share of the clones is absent; for the studies checked, an unresolved V gene accounts for under half, and the remainder has no known explanation. This sample comprises 130,000 or so clones, roughly 89% of them detected only once. The leading ten clones occupy approximately 9.2% of the sample. Input material: PBMCs. The origin of the receptors is a woman in her late teens or twenties in good health and CMV-seropositive.

The chain is built from TRBV13 and TRBJ1-4; D uncertain. The CDR3 is 15 amino acids. The germline V and J ends were trimmed by 3 bases and 3 bases, with 11 bases remaining between them. Germline V gene lookup returns CDR1 PRHDT and CDR2 FYEKMQ (reference sequence). CDR3 amino acids: CASSLREDSNEKLFF. The CDR3 bases are TGTGCCAGCAGCTTGAGGGAAGATTCTAATGAAAAACTGTTTTTT.

Written as DNA, the CDR3 is TGTGCCAGCAGCTTAGAAGGGGCAGTCGCTGAAGCTTTCTTT. This encodes CASSLEGAVAEAFF. The rearrangement uses TRBV11-2 and TRBJ1-1, with TRBD1 as a possible D gene (5 bases). This CDR3 has 14 residues. V lost 0 bases and J lost 6, with 11 bases in between. The germline V gene encodes CDR1 SGHAT and CDR2 FQNNGV.

This clone was observed a few times. The rearrangement links TRBV11-2 to TRBJ2-7, with TRBD2 matching 8 bases. Trimming at V came to 5 bases and at J to 6 bases, leaving 3 bases not matched to a gene. The CDR3 covers 12 residues. CDR1 and CDR2 (germline): SGHAT, FQNNGV. CDR3 DNA: TGTGCCAGCAGCCCCGGGAGGGGCGAGCAGTACTTC. Its translation is CASSPGRGEQYF.

The chain is built from TRBV27 and TRBJ1-2; 9 bases fit TRBD1. Germline CDR1 MNHEY, CDR2 SMNVEV (reference sequence). This CDR3 comprises 14 residues. V dropped 5 bases and J dropped 4; count of bases not matched to a gene: 5. The CDR3 loop reads CASSLTGGGYGYTF. DNA for the CDR3: TGTGCCAGCAGTCTGACAGGGGGTGGCTATGGCTACACCTTC.

To note about this clone: The same CDR3 is also encoded by other DNA sequences in this sample. The CDR3 nucleotides read TGTGCCAGCAGCCTGACAGGGGGCGAGCAGTACTTC. The encoded protein is CASSLTGGEQYF. The rearrangement links TRBV7-2 to TRBJ2-7; TRBD1 matches 9 bases. In germline, CDR1 is SGHTA, CDR2 FQGNSA. The J segment lost 6 bases and the V segment lost 5 bases, leaving 2 bases of the junction unmatched. The CDR3 runs to 12 residues. The variable domain in full, with the rest retrieved from reference TRBV7-2 and TRBJ2-7, is GAGVSQSPSNKVTEKGKDVELRCDPISGHTALYWYRQSLGQGLEFLIYFQGNSAPDKSGLPSDRFSAERTGGSVSTLTIQRTQQEDSAVYLCASSLTGGEQYFGPGTRLTVT.

The V call is TRBV11-2, the J call TRBJ2-7; the match to TRBD1 covers 7 bases. This CDR3 contains 15 residues. V shed 4 bases, J shed 0 bases, and the junction held 6 bases outside the gene matches. The germline gives CDR1 SGHAT, CDR2 FQNNGV. CDR3 amino acids: CASSSRQGPSYEQYF. CDR3 coding DNA: TGTGCCAGCAGCTCCAGACAGGGACCCTCCTACGAGCAGTACTTC.

This chain links TRBV11-2 with TRBJ2-2; TRBD1 matches at 7 bases. This CDR3 is built from 16 residues. The V and J ends lost 4 bases and 6 bases, in that order; junction bases with no gene match: 11. Germline V gene data show CDR1 as SGHAT and CDR2 as FQNNGV. The CDR3: CASSWGKGGGPGELFF. CDR3 DNA sequence: TGTGCCAGCAGCTGGGGGAAAGGGGGCGGGCCCGGGGAGCTGTTTTTT. Based on the CDR3 plus reference TRBV11-2 and TRBJ2-2, the full variable domain is EAGVAQSPRYKIIEKRQSVAFWCNPISGHATLYWYQQILGQGPKLLIQFQNNGVVDDSQLPKDRFSAERLKGVDSTLKIQPAKLEDSAVYLCASSWGKGGGPGELFFGEGSRLTVL.

The chain has TRBV28 and TRBJ1-1; the D gene is possibly TRBD1 (6 bases). V was trimmed by 1 base and J by 0 bases, leaving 21 bases between them. This CDR3 is built from 19 residues. CDR1 and CDR2 (germline): MDHEN, SYDVKM. The CDR3: CASSLSPYPDTGLNTEAFF. As DNA, the CDR3 is TGTGCCAGCAGTTTATCCCCATACCCCGATACAGGGTTGAACACTGAAGCTTTCTTT.

The V gene is TRBV6-5, the J gene TRBJ1-2, with TRBD1 identical over 7 bases. This CDR3 is 14 amino acids long. J was trimmed by 3 bases and V by 5 bases; bases with no gene match: 6. Germline V gene sequence: CDR1 MNHEY, CDR2 SVGAGI. As DNA, the CDR3 is TGTGCCAGCAGTACCCAAGGGGGCCACTATGGCTACACCTTC. Amino acid sequence: CASSTQGGHYGYTF.

CDR3 nucleotide sequence: TGTGCCAGTAGCTCCGGGACAGGCCTCTACAATGAGCAGTTCTTC. Its protein is CASSSGTGLYNEQFF. The chain employs TRBV19 and TRBJ2-1; 8 nucleotides match TRBD1. The CDR3 sequence is 15 residues long. V lost 6 bases and J lost 3; bases outside the gene matches: 7. From germline, CDR1 is LNHDA and CDR2 SQIVND (reference sequence).

V gene TRBV11-1 combines with J gene TRBJ2-7; perhaps TRBD2 as D (6 bases). Per the germline V gene, CDR1 is SGHAT and CDR2 is FQDESV (reference sequence). Trimming pared 5 bases from V and 3 bases from J, leaving 20 bases between. This CDR3 spans 16 amino acids. The CDR3: CASSPISPRAGYEQYF. The CDR3 coding sequence is TGTGCCAGCAGCCCCATTTCCCCCCGAGCGGGCTACGAGCAGTACTTC.

This sequence joins TRBV27 and TRBJ1-4; a weak D match, TRBD1 (5 bases). Per germline, CDR1 MNHEY and CDR2 SMNVEV (reference sequence). The CDR3 is 14 amino acids. V gave up 6 bases and J gave up 7 bases, with 15 bases separating them. The CDR3 here is CASSITWGGEKLFF. The CDR3 DNA is TGTGCCAGCAGCATCACTTGGGGCGGTGAAAAACTGTTTTTT. Variable domain in full (rest from reference TRBV27 and TRBJ1-4): EAQVTQNPRYLITVTGKKLTVTCSQNMNHEYMSWYRQDPGLGLRQIYYSMNVEVTDKGDVPEGYKVSRKEKRNFPLILESPSPNQTSLYFCASSITWGGEKLFFGSGTQLSVL.

V usage is TRBV7-9 and J usage is TRBJ1-2; tentatively, D is TRBD1 (5 bases). Germline assignment: CDR1 SEHNR and CDR2 FQNEAQ (reference sequence). The CDR3 covers 12 residues. V lost 1 base, J lost 6 bases, and 6 bases lay in between. CDR3: CASSLGGDGYTF. CDR3 DNA sequence: TGTGCCAGCAGCTTAGGGGGGGATGGCTACACCTTC.

This clone was counted a few times. The gene calls are TRBV30 and TRBJ1-5, with TRBD1 matching 7 bases. This CDR3 is 13 amino acids long. V gave up 2 bases and J gave up 5 bases; unmatched junction bases: 3. Germline V gene lookup returns CDR1 GTSNPN and CDR2 SVGIG (reference sequence). CDR3 sequence reads: CAWSRQGHQPQHF. The CDR3 coding sequence is TGTGCCTGGAGTCGACAGGGCCATCAGCCCCAGCATTTT.

This chain connects TRBV18 to TRBJ1-2, with D perhaps matching TRBD1 (5 bases). Germline CDR1 reads KGHSH; CDR2 reads LQKENI. This CDR3 contains 17 residues. The V end lost 0 bases, the J end lost 1 base, and 15 bases lay between the germline ends. The CDR3, as DNA: TGTGCCAGCTCACCACCGGATTCCAAGGGGCTTAACTATGGCTACACCTTC. The encoded protein is CASSPPDSKGLNYGYTF.

This clone was detected once. The rearrangement uses TRBV5-1 and TRBJ1-2; 8 bases are a match to TRBD1. There are 14 residues in the CDR3. Germline CDR1 SGHRS, CDR2 YFSETQ. V gave up 2 bases and J gave up 6 bases; unmatched junction bases: 6. CDR3 bases: TGCGCCAGCAGCTTCCGGGACAGGCAGAATGGCTACACCTTC. It is translated as CASSFRDRQNGYTF.

CDR3: CASSLMSDTEAFF. CDR3 in DNA: TGTGCCAGCAGTTTAATGAGCGACACTGAAGCTTTCTTT. The rearrangement links TRBV27 to TRBJ1-1; the D is unclear. The V gene lost 2 bases and the J gene lost 3 bases, with 7 bases spanning the gap. The CDR3 is made up of 13 amino acids. The germline CDR1 and CDR2 sequences are MNHEY and SMNVEV (reference sequence).

This sequence joins TRBV10-3 and TRBJ2-7; unclear D gene. Germline V gene data show CDR1 as ENHRY and CDR2 as SYGVKD. The CDR3 spans 12 residues. Deletions cut 4 bases from V and 3 bases from J, with 7 bases between. DNA for the CDR3: TGTGCCATCAGTGCCTCAGGCTACGAGCAGTACTTC. Its protein product is CAISASGYEQYF.

The V gene is TRBV28, the J gene TRBJ2-2, with no clear D. The CDR3 spans 12 residues. CDR1 is MDHEN, CDR2 SYDVKM, per germline. V lost 8 bases and J lost 4, with 8 bases in between. The CDR3 region has the DNA TGTGCCAGCTCCTTGAGCACCGGGGAGCTGTTTTTT. This gives the protein CASSLSTGELFF.

This chain uses TRBV9 with TRBJ1-2; D unclear. Trimming removed 0 bases from V and 3 bases from J, with 6 bases in between. The CDR3 is 13 amino acids. CDR1 is SGDLS and CDR2 is YYNGEE in the germline V gene. CDR3 DNA sequence: TGTGCCAGCAGCGTAGGCTTAGACTATGGCTACACCTTC. Translated: CASSVGLDYGYTF. Variable domain in full (rest from reference TRBV9 and TRBJ1-2): DSGVTQTPKHLITATGQRVTLRCSPRSGDLSVYWYQQSLDQGLQFLIQYYNGEERAKGNILERFSAQQFPDLHSELNLSSLELGDSALYFCASSVGLDYGYTFGSGTRLTVV.

The chain employs TRBV14 and TRBJ1-4; D not certain. The V end was cut by 4 bases, the J end by 0 bases, with 12 bases between. Germline V gives CDR1 SGHDN, CDR2 FVKESK. CDR3 length: 16 amino acids. The CDR3 DNA follows: TGTGCCAGCAGCCGGCTCACATTTTCAACTAATGAAAAACTGTTTTTT. It yields the protein CASSRLTFSTNEKLFF.

The V gene is TRBV7-2, the J gene TRBJ2-5, with D perhaps matching TRBD1 (5 bases). Germline CDR1 and CDR2: SGHTA and FQGNSA. This CDR3 is 12 amino acids long. V was trimmed by 1 base and J by 9 bases, leaving 9 bases between them. The CDR3 DNA reads as TGTGCCAGCAGCTTAGAAGTGGGGCCCCAGTACTTC. Its translation: CASSLEVGPQYF.

The chain employs TRBV19 and TRBJ2-1, with a weak D call TRBD2 (5 bases). Between the trimmed V and J ends, which lost 6 bases and 9 bases, there was a span of 21 bases. The CDR3 contains 15 residues. Per the germline V gene, CDR1 is LNHDA and CDR2 is SQIVND (reference sequence). In DNA, the CDR3 is TGTGCCAGTAGCTTTAGAGGGAAAAGATCTAGTGAGCAGTTCTTC. It yields the protein CASSFRGKRSSEQFF.